This TCR beta chain is from a study of blood T cell repertoires in COVID-19. CDR1 GTSNPN and CDR2 SVGIG come from the germline V gene (reference sequence). Germline trimming cut 1 base from V and 3 bases from J; bases unmatched to any gene: 2. The CDR3 totals 14 residues. As processed by the authors: Estimated nucleated cell counts came from reference gene primer amplification. Sequencing was performed with immunoSEQ multiplex PCR; in TCRdb, only in-frame clones are kept and a portion is missing. For V, J and clone size, that table is used; D and trimming come from the DNA. Here the sample spans about 260,000 clones, roughly 87% being singletons.

Sequencing was performed on peripheral blood. V usage is TRBV30 and J usage is TRBJ2-7; 11 bases agree with TRBD2. The clonotype originates from a human donor in a cohort sampled during active COVID-19. The CDR3 loop is CAWSGLAGSYEQYF. The CDR3 DNA sequence: TGTGCCTGGAGTGGACTAGCGGGGAGCTACGAGCAGTACTTC.